Below, 30 T cell receptor beta chains from the same sample are listed, as sequenced in a study of shared clonotypes between healthy human individuals. Generated by immunoSEQ multiplex PCR, the TCRdb table keeps only in-frame clones and is missing some. The data contain about 2.3 million clones, approximately 93% of them singletons. The sample comprised naive CD4+ T cells from PBMCs. Documented subset: CD45RA+ positively selected. Receptors were obtained from a man aged 18 to 30 in good health. Some clones in this sample may be carry-over from other donors' samples.

In this sample, this clone turned up once. J is TRBJ1-2 and V is TRBV5-1; TRBD1 matches 10 bases. CDR1 and CDR2 (germline): SGHRS, YFSETQ. J was trimmed by 1 base and V by 4 bases; bases with no gene match: 4. This CDR3 region has 15 residues. CDR3 bases: TGCGCCAGCAGCATCGGACAGGGGGGTAACTATGGCTACACCTTC. This encodes CASSIGQGGNYGYTF. The full variable domain, in which reference TRBV5-1 and TRBJ1-2 provide the parts outside the CDR3, is KAGVTQTPRYLIKTRGQQVTLSCSPISGHRSVSWYQQTPGQGLQFLFEYFSETQRNKGNFPGRFSGRQFSNSRSEMNVSTLELGDSALYLCASSIGQGGNYGYTFGSGTRLTVV.

This chain connects TRBV5-1 to TRBJ2-7, with a possible D match to TRBD1 (6 bases). This CDR3 is built from 16 residues. Trimming removed 2 bases from V and 0 bases from J, with 15 bases in between. The V gene's germline CDR1 is SGHRS and CDR2 YFSETQ. CDR3 nucleotides: TGCGCCAGCAGCTTTTCGGACACAGGGATCTCCTACGAGCAGTACTTC. It yields the protein CASSFSDTGISYEQYF.

The gene calls are TRBV2 and TRBJ1-1; no definite D call. Germline V gene sequence: CDR1 SNHLY, CDR2 FYNNEI. The CDR3 runs 13 residues. V lost 7 bases, J lost 2 bases, and 11 bases lay in between. CDR3 coding DNA: TGTGCCAGCACCCTAGCGGGTAACACTGAAGCTTTCTTT. As protein: CASTLAGNTEAFF. The full variable domain, rest sourced from reference TRBV2 and TRBJ1-1, is EPEVTQTPSHQVTQMGQEVILRCVPISNHLYFYWYRQILGQKVEFLVSFYNNEISEKSEIFDDQFSVERPDGSNFTLKIRSTKLEDSAMYFCASTLAGNTEAFFGQGTRLTVV.

The chain recombines TRBV5-1 with TRBJ2-2, with 7 bases lining up with TRBD2. CDR1 is SGHRS, CDR2 YFSETQ, per germline. The CDR3 runs to 15 residues. The V segment lost 0 bases and the J segment 6 bases; nucleotides outside the gene matches: 5. CDR3 amino acids: CASSLAPRGAGELFF. In DNA, the CDR3 is TGCGCCAGCAGCTTGGCCCCTCGGGGGGCCGGGGAGCTGTTTTTT.

Only one count was recorded for this clone. The chain couples TRBV28 to TRBJ2-5, with D possibly being TRBD2 (6 bases). The germline V gene encodes CDR1 MDHEN and CDR2 SYDVKM. The CDR3 loop spans 16 amino acids. V was clipped by 3 bases and J by 5 bases, with 19 bases between them. DNA of the CDR3: TGTGCCAGCAGTTTCAATTCGGGGGACCCAAAGGAGACCCAGTACTTC. It encodes CASSFNSGDPKETQYF. The entire variable domain, with the rest obtained from reference TRBV28 and TRBJ2-5, is as follows: DVKVTQSSRYLVKRTGEKVFLECVQDMDHENMFWYRQDPGLGLRLIYFSYDVKMKEKGDIPEGYSVSREKKERFSLILESASTNQTSMYLCASSFNSGDPKETQYFGPGTRLLVL.

This clone has only one observation. The V gene is TRBV18, the J gene TRBJ2-7, with D perhaps matching TRBD1 (6 bases). The CDR3 runs 15 residues. Trimming cost V 3 bases and J 2 bases, with 14 bases left between them. Germline loops: CDR1 KGHSH, CDR2 LQKENI. The CDR3 region has the DNA TGTGCCAGCTCACCCGCGACAAGGGGGACCTACGAGCAGTACTTC. Amino acid sequence: CASSPATRGTYEQYF.

The chain joins TRBV7-9 to TRBJ1-1; 8 nucleotides match TRBD1. Trimming cost V 5 bases and J 5 bases; bases outside gene matches: 4. Germline V gene sequence: CDR1 SEHNR, CDR2 FQNEAQ (reference sequence). CDR3 size: 13 residues. The CDR3, as DNA: TGTGCCAGCAGCCCAACAGGGGGGACTGAAGCTTTCTTT. Protein sequence: CASSPTGGTEAFF. Full variable domain (rest looked up from reference TRBV7-9 and TRBJ1-1): DTGVSQNPRHKITKRGQNVTFRCDPISEHNRLYWYRQTLGQGPEFLTYFQNEAQLEKSRLLSDRFSAERPKGSFSTLEIQRTEQGDSAMYLCASSPTGGTEAFFGQGTRLTVV.

The J gene is TRBJ2-2, the V gene TRBV4-1, with 11 bases matching TRBD1. CDR1 and CDR2 (germline): MGHRA, YSYEKL. This CDR3 region has 17 residues. J lost 5 bases, V lost 1 base, and 6 bases had no gene match. CDR3 region: CASSQAPGTGGTGELFF. The CDR3 DNA is TGCGCCAGCAGCCAAGCCCCCGGGACAGGGGGTACCGGGGAGCTGTTTTTT.

The CDR3, as DNA: TGTGCCAGCAGTCGGAGTCTGAACACCGGGGAGCTGTTTTTT. This translates into CASSRSLNTGELFF. The chain couples TRBV6-5 to TRBJ2-2, with D unclear. Germline V gene sequence: CDR1 MNHEY, CDR2 SVGAGI. The CDR3 covers 14 residues. V lost 5 bases to trimming and J lost 1 base, with 8 bases between them.

The rearrangement joins TRBV30 to TRBJ2-1, with 8 bases aligning to TRBD2. The germline CDR1 and CDR2 sequences are GTSNPN and SVGIG (reference sequence). CDR3 length: 17 amino acids. V dropped 0 bases and J dropped 7; count of bases not matched to a gene: 14. The CDR3 DNA sequence: TGTGCCTGGAGTGTAAGGGTCTGGAGCGGGAGTGGGAATGAGCAGTTCTTC. Protein sequence: CAWSVRVWSGSGNEQFF.

As regards this clone: In the same sample, other DNA sequences code for this CDR3. The rearrangement links TRBV30 to TRBJ2-7; no clear D gene. CDR1 is GTSNPN and CDR2 is SVGIG in the germline V gene (reference sequence). This CDR3 is built from 12 residues. V was clipped by 1 base and J by 4 bases, with 8 bases between them. The CDR3 protein is CAWSGSGYEQYF. The CDR3 bases are TGTGCCTGGAGTGGGTCCGGGTACGAGCAGTACTTC.

The rearrangement joins TRBV2 to TRBJ2-7; 16 nucleotides agree with TRBD2. The CDR3 is 13 amino acids. V shed 9 bases, J shed 4 bases, and the junction held 0 bases outside the gene matches. Germline V lookup: CDR1 SNHLY, CDR2 FYNNEI. CDR3 residues: CARGLAGGYEQYF. Written as DNA, the CDR3 is TGTGCCAGGGGACTAGCGGGAGGGTACGAGCAGTACTTC.

This chain joins TRBV7-9 and TRBJ2-1; possibly TRBD1 for D (6 bases). Trimming cost V 6 bases and J 9 bases, with 27 bases left between them. This CDR3 contains 17 residues. Germline CDR1 is SEHNR and CDR2 is FQNEAQ (reference sequence). The chain's CDR3 is CASRPTRGFYLGVEQFF. CDR3 in DNA: TGTGCCAGCAGACCAACCAGGGGTTTTTATCTGGGGGTTGAGCAGTTCTTC.

About this clone: The junction does not match germline at one end; this may be a read error. The chain couples TRBV2 to TRBJ1-2, with 9 nucleotides matching TRBD1. Germline CDR1 is SNHLY and CDR2 is FYNNEI. This CDR3 region has 12 residues. The CDR3 sequence is CASSRAGTGPPF. In DNA form, the CDR3 reads TGTGCCAGCAGTAGGGCCGGGACAGGGCCACCCTTC. Looking up the rest from reference TRBV2 and TRBJ1-2 gives the full variable domain: EPEVTQTPSHQVTQMGQEVILRCVPISNHLYFYWYRQILGQKVEFLVSFYNNEISEKSEIFDDQFSVERPDGSNFTLKIRSTKLEDSAMYFCASSRAGTGPPFGSGTRLTVV.

This rearrangement joins TRBV11-2 to TRBJ2-3; unclear D gene. Germline V gives CDR1 SGHAT, CDR2 FQNNGV. V gave up 2 bases and J gave up 8 bases, with 11 bases separating them. CDR3 length: 13 amino acids. CDR3 DNA: TGTGCCAGCAGCTTACTGATCGTAGGTACGCAGTATTTT. It is translated as CASSLLIVGTQYF. The whole variable domain, filled in from reference TRBV11-2 and TRBJ2-3, reads EAGVAQSPRYKIIEKRQSVAFWCNPISGHATLYWYQQILGQGPKLLIQFQNNGVVDDSQLPKDRFSAERLKGVDSTLKIQPAKLEDSAVYLCASSLLIVGTQYFGPGTRLTVL.

The V call is TRBV7-9, the J call TRBJ2-6; 7 bases are a match to TRBD1. Germline V gives CDR1 SEHNR, CDR2 FQNEAQ (reference sequence). With V trimmed by 5 bases and J by 4 bases, 17 bases remained unmatched. This CDR3 contains 19 residues. As DNA, the CDR3 is TGTGCCAGCAGCCGAAATCTCCTAGACAGGGCTTACGGGGCCAACGTCCTGACTTTC. Amino acid sequence: CASSRNLLDRAYGANVLTF. Supplemented by reference TRBV7-9 and TRBJ2-6, the full variable domain reads DTGVSQNPRHKITKRGQNVTFRCDPISEHNRLYWYRQTLGQGPEFLTYFQNEAQLEKSRLLSDRFSAERPKGSFSTLEIQRTEQGDSAMYLCASSRNLLDRAYGANVLTFGAGSRLTVL.

The rearrangement links TRBV4-2 to TRBJ2-2; 12 positions agree with TRBD1. The CDR3 runs to 17 residues. Germline CDR1 LGHNA, CDR2 YNFKEQ. V trimming: 0 bases; J trimming: 7 bases; junction bases outside the gene matches: 6. CDR3 protein: CASSQDWGQGAGGELFF. CDR3 in DNA: TGTGCCAGCAGCCAAGATTGGGGACAGGGGGCCGGCGGGGAGCTGTTTTTT.

Notes on this clone: The sample has other DNA sequences that encode this CDR3 too. This chain links TRBV5-4 with TRBJ2-3; a possible D gene is TRBD2 (5 bases). Trimming pared 0 bases from V and 6 bases from J, leaving 8 bases between. The CDR3 contains 13 residues. Germline CDR1 and CDR2: SGHNT and YYREEE (reference sequence). CDR3 sequence: CASSLEGGDTQYF. The CDR3 nucleotides read TGTGCCAGCAGCTTGGAGGGCGGGGATACGCAGTATTTT.

V gene TRBV19 combines with J gene TRBJ1-1; possible D gene TRBD1, 6 bases. CDR3 length: 14 residues. Germline loops: CDR1 LNHDA, CDR2 SQIVND (reference sequence). Trimming cost V 10 bases and J 0 bases, with 15 bases left between them. CDR3 amino acids: CATNGGQLNTEAFF. In nucleotides, the CDR3 is TGTGCCACCAACGGCGGACAGTTGAACACTGAAGCTTTCTTT.

Remarks on this clone: Other nucleotide sequences in the sample specify the same CDR3. V is TRBV28 and J is TRBJ2-7; weak D call: TRBD2 (6 bases). Germline lookup yields CDR1 MDHEN and CDR2 SYDVKM. The CDR3 runs 14 residues. The V gene lost 3 bases and the J gene lost 1 base, with 10 bases spanning the gap. This chain's CDR3 is CASSLGGISYEQYF. As DNA, the CDR3 is TGTGCCAGCAGTTTGGGGGGAATTTCCTACGAGCAGTACTTC.

This chain connects TRBV5-6 to TRBJ1-2, with D hard to call. This CDR3 region has 12 residues. Trimming cost V 2 bases and J 7 bases, with 9 bases left between them. Germline V gene sequence: CDR1 SGHDT, CDR2 YYEEEE. The CDR3 sequence is CASSFAEGGYTF. CDR3 DNA sequence: TGTGCCAGCAGCTTCGCCGAGGGTGGCTACACCTTC.

For this clone: The germline gene is not matched at one end of the junction; a read error may be the cause. V and J are TRBV11-2 and TRBJ2-7; D not certain. CDR1 SGHAT and CDR2 FQNNGV come from the germline V gene. The CDR3 spans 13 residues. The CDR3 loop reads CASSLQTSQTYRF. The DNA for the CDR3 is TGTGCCAGCAGCCTCCAAACGTCGCAGACTTATCGGTTC.

The chain has TRBV5-8 and TRBJ2-7; D not certain. Germline V gene sequence: CDR1 SGHTS, CDR2 YDEGEE. CDR3 length: 13 amino acids. Trimming removed 0 bases at V and 6 bases at J, with 10 bases between. The CDR3 region is CASSLVGLGEQYF. In nucleotides, the CDR3 is TGTGCCAGCAGCTTGGTGGGCCTCGGCGAGCAGTACTTC.

For the CDR3, the DNA is TGCGCCAGCAGCCCGACCGGGACTAGCGGGAGGGCTTGGGGAGAGACCCAGTACTTC. This translates into CASSPTGTSGRAWGETQYF. The rearrangement uses TRBV4-1 and TRBJ2-5, with TRBD2 matching over 16 bases. CDR1 and CDR2 (germline): MGHRA, YSYEKL. V was pared by 4 bases and J by 4 bases, with 12 bases of the junction left unmatched. This CDR3 has 19 amino acids.

A few counts support this clone. The V call is TRBV9, the J call TRBJ2-2; D unclear. V lost 1 base to trimming and J lost 0 bases, with 4 bases between them. The V gene's germline CDR1 is SGDLS and CDR2 YYNGEE. The CDR3 consists of 14 residues. The CDR3 spells CASSVLANTGELFF. DNA for the CDR3: TGTGCCAGCAGCGTACTGGCGAACACCGGGGAGCTGTTTTTT.

The chain employs TRBV29-1 and TRBJ2-1, with 10 bases that match TRBD2. The trim removed 3 bases at V and 5 bases at J, leaving 13 bases unmatched. The length of the CDR3 is 17 residues. CDR1 SQVTM and CDR2 ANQGSEA come from the germline V gene. The CDR3 sequence: CSVELLAGASNNNEQFF. The CDR3, as DNA: TGCAGCGTTGAGCTTCTAGCGGGAGCCTCTAATAACAATGAGCAGTTCTTC.

V gene TRBV5-4 combines with J gene TRBJ2-7; D is unclear. Trimming removed 5 bases at V and 0 bases at J, with 18 bases between. The CDR3 totals 16 residues. CDR1 and CDR2 (germline): SGHNT, YYREEE (reference sequence). In DNA form, the CDR3 reads TGTGCCAGCAGTTCCAATTCGCGCGGTGACTCCTACGAGCAGTACTTC. Protein sequence: CASSSNSRGDSYEQYF.

This clone was detected once. V and J are TRBV6-5 and TRBJ2-7; the match to TRBD2 covers 9 bases. Trimming took 10 bases from V and 3 from J; bases not matched to a gene: 7. CDR1 is MNHEY and CDR2 is SVGAGI in the germline V gene. The CDR3 has 13 residues. The CDR3 nucleotides read TGTGCCATCAGGGGGACTAGCAACTACGAGCAGTACTTC. It specifies CAIRGTSNYEQYF.

Remarks on this clone: The same CDR3 also results from other DNA sequences found in this sample. This chain links TRBV18 with TRBJ1-1; no firm D call. The CDR3 has 14 residues. Germline V lookup: CDR1 KGHSH, CDR2 LQKENI. V dropped 0 bases and J dropped 2 bases, with 7 bases sitting between them. CDR3 coding DNA: TGTGCCAGCTCACCACCGTGGGGAAACACTGAAGCTTTCTTT. The encoded protein is CASSPPWGNTEAFF.

On this clone itself: Within the sample, other DNA sequences also encode this same CDR3. The chain combines TRBV18 with TRBJ1-5; 10 nucleotides match TRBD1. Germline V gene lookup returns CDR1 KGHSH and CDR2 LQKENI. The ends lost 2 bases at V and 2 bases at J; junction bases unmatched: 0. CDR3 length equals 15 residues. As DNA, the CDR3 is TGTGCCAGCTCACCAGGGACAGGGGGCAATCAGCCCCAGCATTTT. Translated: CASSPGTGGNQPQHF.